This passage covers 4 T cell receptor beta chains from one sample sequenced in a study of blood T cell repertoires in COVID-19. Profiled with immunoSEQ multiplex PCR; TCRdb holds only in-frame clones, not every one. Of about 150,000 clones listed, roughly 78% were seen once; the top ten hold over 5%. Sequencing input: PBMCs or T cells enriched from blood (not recorded which). Every receptor here comes from a woman between 50 and 59 years old who had recovered from COVID-19.

The chain carries TRBV28 and TRBJ1-5; D may be TRBD1 (6 bases). The CDR3 sequence is 15 residues long. Germline V gene sequence: CDR1 MDHEN, CDR2 SYDVKM. V lost 2 bases, J lost 3 bases, and 11 bases lay in between. The CDR3 DNA reads as TGTGCCAGCAGTTTAGGCGGGGGGGCCAATCAGCCCCAGCATTTT. Its protein product is CASSLGGGANQPQHF.

This chain connects TRBV18 to TRBJ2-7; D not certain. Trimming removed 3 bases from V and 3 bases from J, with 6 bases in between. Per the germline V gene, CDR1 is KGHSH and CDR2 is LQKENI. CDR3 length equals 12 residues. CDR3 residues: CASSPNNYEQYV. The CDR3 DNA is TGTGCCAGCTCACCTAATAACTACGAGCAGTACGTC.

V and J are TRBV7-8 and TRBJ2-7; TRBD1 matches at 8 bases. With the DNA end fitting TRBJ2-1 better, the J assignment may be wrong. Germline loops: CDR1 SGHVS, CDR2 FQNEAQ. The CDR3 is made up of 18 amino acids. CDR3 DNA: TGTGCCAGCAGCTTACGACATAATGACAGGGGAGGCGACAATGAGCAGTTCTTC. Translated: CASSLRHNDRGGDNEQFF.

This clone appeared a single time. The chain uses TRBV28 and TRBJ2-1; 9 bases line up with TRBD2. The CDR3 totals 18 residues. Germline CDR1 is MDHEN and CDR2 is SYDVKM. V dropped 6 bases and J dropped 0; count of bases not matched to a gene: 12. In DNA, the CDR3 is TGTGCCAGCAGCTCGCCAGGTAGCGGGAGTAGCTCCTACAATGAGCAGTTCTTC. Residues: CASSSPGSGSSSYNEQFF.